The clone carrying this T cell receptor beta chain was detected a few times. This sample is drawn from a study of blood T cells in healthy people across ages. Primers used in a second PCR of roughly 6 to 11 cycles were a sample-barcoded 5' primer and a J-beta primer mix. Each CDR3 protein is one row after TCRdb ran MiXCR on the 5' RACE reads. The table records fewer than 1,200,000 distinct CDR3 sequences, approximately 25% of them present only once. The CDR3 has 13 residues. Germline values: CDR1 SGHRS, CDR2 YFSETQ. The V end was cut by 4 bases, the J end by 3 bases, with 11 bases between. A further study also used this sample, focusing on T cells of mothers and their children.

V and J are TRBV5-1 and TRBJ2-7; D perhaps matches TRBD1 (5 bases). This clonotype originated in a girl aged 2 to 9 in good health. Material: blood. The CDR3 protein is CASSRSDSYEQYF. Here the CDR3 DNA reads TGCGCCAGCAGCCGATCCGACAGCTACGAGCAGTACTTC.